The 19 T cell receptor beta chains presented below share a single source sample, sequenced in a study of regulatory T cells in long-lasting Graves disease. Specified time point: newly diagnosed GD, antithyroid drugs for less than 3 months. PBMCs provided the RNA from which the TCR library was made. According to the study, TCR beta libraries were built with iRepertoire HTBI primers and CDR3-region Arm-PCR. TCRdb reprocessed the multiplex PCR reads via MiXCR and lists one record per CDR3 protein. Of a few hundred thousand distinct CDR3 sequences listed, 11% to 15% were seen once; the top ten hold approximately 15%. These data were also filed under a second study, of T cells in Graves' hyperthyroidism and ophthalmopathy.

The starting material was peripheral blood mononuclear cells (PBMCs), obtained at new diagnosis, from a patient treated with antithyroid drugs. The receptors shown here come from a woman between 50 and 59 years old with Graves disease.

In its sample, this clonotype was seen many times. The V gene is TRBV7-9, the J gene TRBJ2-7; TRBD1 might be the D (6 bases). This CDR3 spans 15 amino acids. V gave up 5 bases and J gave up 3 bases, with 17 bases separating them. The germline V gene encodes CDR1 SEHNR and CDR2 FQNEAQ (reference sequence). The CDR3, as DNA: TGTGCCAGCAGCCCTACAGGGAAAGTCAGCTACGAGCAGTACTTC. Translating gives CASSPTGKVSYEQYF.

This clonotype was picked up many times. The rearrangement links TRBV11-2 to TRBJ2-5; D is possibly TRBD1 or TRBD2 (5 bases each). V gave up 3 bases and J gave up 5 bases, with 7 bases separating them. Looked up from germline, CDR1 is SGHAT and CDR2 is FQNNGV. The CDR3 spans 12 residues. CDR3 nucleotide sequence: TGTGCCAGCAGCTTGGGGGATGAGACCCAGTACTTC. Translating it yields CASSLGDETQYF.

This chain connects TRBV6-2 or TRBV6-3 to TRBJ2-7, with 7 positions matching TRBD2. CDR1 is MNHEY, CDR2 SVGEGT, per germline. This CDR3 contains 16 residues. The junction had 13 bases not matched to a gene; V was cut back by 5 bases and J by 3 bases. The DNA of the CDR3 is TGTGCCAGCAGTGCCACGCGGGAGTCGTTATTCTACGAGCAGTACTTC. Translated: CASSATRESLFYEQYF.

This clonotype has just a few counts. This chain uses TRBV5-1 with TRBJ1-1; D is unclear. Germline V CDR1 and CDR2: SGHRS, YFSETQ. The V and J ends lost 0 bases and 0 bases respectively, with 12 bases between them. The CDR3 totals 16 residues. CDR3 bases: TGCGCCAGCAGCTTGGGGCAGCGGGGTATGAACACTGAAGCTTTCTTT. The encoded protein is CASSLGQRGMNTEAFF.

This clonotype has ten or more counts. This rearrangement joins TRBV7-3 to TRBJ2-1, with 8 bases fitting TRBD1. The CDR3 consists of 15 residues. V lost 0 bases, J lost 4 bases, and 2 bases stayed unmatched. Germline V gene data show CDR1 as SGHTA and CDR2 as FQGTGA. The CDR3 reads CASSLTGTGYNEQFF. For the CDR3, the DNA is TGTGCCAGCAGCTTAACCGGGACAGGATACAATGAGCAGTTCTTC.

This clonotype was counted ten times or more. J is TRBJ2-7 and V is TRBV12-3 or TRBV12-4, with 11 bases lining up with TRBD2. V was pared by 4 bases and J by 2 bases, with 4 bases of the junction left unmatched. The CDR3 is 15 amino acids. CDR3 coding DNA: TGTGCCAGCAGTTCTAGCGGGAGGTTCCCCTACGAGCAGTACTTC. This sequence encodes CASSSSGRFPYEQYF.

In regard to this clonotype: A much larger clone differs from this one at a single base, so this may be a read error. The J gene is TRBJ2-3, the V gene TRBV11-2; D ambiguous. TRBJ2-5 explains the end of the DNA better; the J call may be wrong. This CDR3 spans 13 amino acids. Germline assignment: CDR1 SGHAT and CDR2 FQNNGV. The CDR3 region has the DNA TGTGCCAGCAGCTTAGATTGGATGAAGACCCAGTACTTC. The encoded protein is CASSLDWMKTQYF.

The CDR3: CASSGLSISYNEQFF. CDR3 DNA: TGTGCCAGTAGTGGACTTTCTATCTCCTACAATGAGCAGTTCTTC. This chain uses TRBV19 with TRBJ2-1, with D maybe TRBD2 (5 bases). This CDR3 has 15 residues. Germline CDR1 reads LNHDA; CDR2 reads SQIVND (reference sequence). The V and J ends lost 5 bases and 0 bases respectively, with 11 bases between them.

This clonotype was recorded at least ten times. This chain links TRBV7-2 with TRBJ1-2, with 7 bases lining up with TRBD1. Germline assignment: CDR1 SGHTA and CDR2 FQGNSA. V was clipped by 6 bases and J by 9 bases; unmatched bases: 13. The CDR3 has 14 residues. This chain's CDR3 is CASSSAGTVPRYTF. CDR3 bases: TGTGCCAGCAGTTCAGCCGGGACAGTTCCTCGCTACACCTTC.

This clonotype was observed at least ten times. This chain links TRBV20-1 with TRBJ1-6; D ambiguous. CDR3 length: 15 residues. Germline values: CDR1 DFQATT, CDR2 SNEGSKA (reference sequence). The V end lost 0 bases, the J end lost 7 bases, and 13 bases lay between the germline ends. The CDR3 DNA reads TGCAGTGCTAGAGATCGGGAGAGAGGCAATTCACCCCTCCACTTT. Protein product: CSARDRERGNSPLHF.

The rearrangement joins TRBV19 to TRBJ1-3; unclear D gene. Germline V gives CDR1 LNHDA, CDR2 SQIVND (reference sequence). V dropped 3 bases and J dropped 4 bases, with 10 bases sitting between them. The CDR3 extends over 14 amino acids. The CDR3: CASSISGKGNTIYF. The DNA of the CDR3 is TGTGCCAGTAGTATCTCCGGGAAAGGAAACACCATATATTTT.

This clonotype has a count of ten or more. The junction departs from germline at one end; a sequencing error may be responsible. V gene TRBV5-5 combines with J gene TRBJ2-3; TRBD2 matches 8 bases. CDR3 length: 15 residues. Germline V lookup: CDR1 SGHKS, CDR2 YYEKEE (reference sequence). The CDR3 spells CASSPVAGSTDTQYF. Written as DNA, the CDR3 is TGCGCCAGCAGCCCCGTAGCGGGGAGCACAGATACGCAGTATTTT. Complete variable domain (other parts from reference TRBV5-5 and TRBJ2-3): DAGVTQSPTHLIKTRGQQVTLRCSPISGHKSVSWYQQVLGQGPQFIFQYYEKEERGRGNFPDRFSARQFPNYSSELNVNALLLGDSALYLCASSPVAGSTDTQYFGPGTRLTVL.

This clonotype was seen at least ten times. This likely comes from a read error, as the CDR3 has no conserved phenylalanine or tryptophan at its end. The rearrangement joins TRBV2 to TRBJ2-1, with D unresolved. The CDR3 consists of 11 residues. The V gene lost 8 bases and the J gene lost 3 bases, with 5 bases spanning the gap. Germline CDR1 reads SNHLY; CDR2 reads FYNNEI. CDR3 coding DNA: TGTGCCAGCGCGGTCTACAATGAGCAGTTCTCC. It yields the protein CASAVYNEQFS.

The V gene is TRBV28, the J gene TRBJ2-7, with D hard to call. CDR3 length equals 13 residues. Germline assignment: CDR1 MDHEN and CDR2 SYDVKM. Trimming left V 7 bases short and J 0 bases short, with 10 bases between. The CDR3 sequence is CASTLDHSYEQYF. The CDR3 DNA sequence: TGTGCCAGCACCCTGGACCACTCCTACGAGCAGTACTTC.

This clonotype was counted many times. V gene TRBV6-2 or TRBV6-3 combines with J gene TRBJ2-3, with a possible D match to TRBD1 (5 bases). The CDR3 consists of 15 residues. Per the germline V gene, CDR1 is MNHEY and CDR2 is SVGEGT. V shed 1 base and J shed 2 bases, with 10 bases lying between them. This CDR3 is CASSYFRVSTDTQYF. The CDR3 DNA follows: TGTGCCAGCAGTTACTTCAGGGTATCCACAGATACGCAGTATTTT.

This clonotype was detected many times. This chain connects TRBV3-1 to TRBJ2-7; D remains ambiguous. V lost 4 bases, J lost 3 bases, and 10 bases lay in between. Germline V gene data show CDR1 as LGHDT and CDR2 as YNNKEL (reference sequence). The CDR3 is made up of 13 amino acids. The CDR3 DNA reads as TGTGCCAGCAGCCTCTCATTAAACTACGAGCAGTACTTC. Residues: CASSLSLNYEQYF.

This clonotype was observed a few times. This may be a read error: a much more frequent sequence differs by one nucleotide. The chain uses TRBV28 and TRBJ2-7; 11 bases align to TRBD2. There are 16 residues in the CDR3. In germline, CDR1 is MDHEN, CDR2 SYDVKM. J was trimmed by 7 bases and V by 5 bases; bases with no gene match: 13. CDR3 DNA: TGTGCCAGCAGTCTCGGGACTAGCGGCCCCTACAATGAGCAGTACTTC. As protein: CASSLGTSGPYNEQYF. The whole variable domain, remainder taken from reference TRBV28 and TRBJ2-7, is DVKVTQSSRYLVKRTGEKVFLECVQDMDHENMFWYRQDPGLGLRLIYFSYDVKMKEKGDIPEGYSVSREKKERFSLILESASTNQTSMYLCASSLGTSGPYNEQYFGPGTRLTVT.

A word on this clonotype: A read error may explain this, as a much larger clone is one base away. This sequence joins TRBV12-3 or TRBV12-4 and TRBJ1-2; D may be TRBD1 (6 bases). The CDR3 sequence is 13 residues long. V was cut by 7 bases and J by 0 bases, with 9 bases left in between. CDR3 DNA sequence: TGTGCCAGCACAGGGGCTACTAACTATGGCTACACCTTC. Its protein is CASTGATNYGYTF.

This clonotype came up many times. V gene TRBV3-1 combines with J gene TRBJ2-7; D possibly corresponds to TRBD1 (5 bases). Germline V lookup: CDR1 LGHDT, CDR2 YNNKEL (reference sequence). The CDR3 covers 12 residues. Trimming took off 6 bases at V and 2 bases at J, with 8 bases between the two ends. In nucleotides, the CDR3 is TGTGCCAGCAGTCGACAGACCTACGAGCAGTACTTC. Translating it yields CASSRQTYEQYF.